A selection of T cell receptor beta chains follows, all from one sample in a study of neurological immune-mediated disorders. TCRdb fed the 5' RACE reads into MiXCR, producing one record per CDR3 protein. Counted here are some 83,000 distinct CDR3 sequences, just over 2.5% occurring once; the ten biggest clones make up around 1.1%. The sequencing input was PBMCs. The receptors come from a woman aged 30 to 39 with multiple sclerosis. Both conserved end residues are part of each CDR3. The D gene is left open where the match is weak. Size values are once, few and many counts, or a class for expanded clones, and some rows have none.

TRBD1,TRBV6-6,TRBJ1-4,many,TGTGCCAGCAGTTACTCAGACAGGGGAGGCGGAAAACTGTTTTTT,CASSYSDRGGGKLFF
NA,TRBV24-1,TRBJ2-3,many,TGTGCCACCAGTGATGGCACAGATACGCAGTATTTT,CATSDGTDTQYF
NA,TRBV12-3/TRBV12-4,TRBJ2-7,many,TGTGCCAGCAGTCCGATCGAGGGAGCCGAGCAGTACTTC,CASSPIEGAEQYF
TRBD2,TRBV20-1,TRBJ2-1,many,TGCAGTGCTAGGTCGCTAGCGGGAGGGTTCCTGTACAATGAGCAGTTCTTC,CSARSLAGGFLYNEQFF
NA,TRBV28,TRBJ2-1,many,TGTGCCAGCAGGGTGGACAATGAGCAGTTCTTC,CASRVDNEQFF
NA,TRBV7-9,TRBJ1-5,NA,TGTGCCAGCAGCTGGGGGGGTAATAAGACCCAGAATTTT,CASSWGGNKTQNF
NA,TRBV7-2,TRBJ1-3,many,TGTGCCAGCAGCTTAGGGGCAGGGTACGGAAACACCATATATTTT,CASSLGAGYGNTIYF
NA,TRBV9,TRBJ2-3,many,TGTGCCAGCAGCGCGGGGACAACCTCTAGCACAGATACGCAGTATTTT,CASSAGTTSSTDTQYF
TRBD1,TRBV29-1,TRBJ1-5,few,TGCAGCGTTGCTCAGGGGGCTCGGGATCAGCCCCAGCATTTT,CSVAQGARDQPQHF
TRBD2,TRBV7-2,TRBJ2-7,many,TGTGCCAGCAGCCCAAGTAGGAGCGGGAGGACCTACGAGCAGTACTTC,CASSPSRSGRTYEQYF
NA,TRBV20-1,TRBJ1-2,many,TGCAGTGCTAGAGATGGCCCAGATGGCTACACCTTC,CSARDGPDGYTF
NA,TRBV6-6,TRBJ2-1,many,TGTGCCAGCAGTTACTCTTGGGGGGCTGAGCAGTTCTTC,CASSYSWGAEQFF
NA,TRBV20-1,TRBJ2-3,many,TGCAGTGCCCTGTTCGGGGGCTTCACAGATACGCAGTATTTT,CSALFGGFTDTQYF
NA,TRBV27,TRBJ2-2,many,TGTGCCAGCAGTTTGAGTACCGGGGAGCTGTTTTTT,CASSLSTGELFF
NA,TRBV5-5,TRBJ2-1,many,TGTGCCAGCAGGTTGACGCCTGGAATCAGCTCCTACAATGAGCAGTTCTTC,CASRLTPGISSYNEQFF
NA,TRBV25-1,TRBJ2-1,many,TGTGCCAGCAGTGTCGGGGCCGTGAATGAGCAGTTCTTC,CASSVGAVNEQFF
NA,TRBV10-3,TRBJ2-2,many,TGTGCCATCAGTGGGAGTCCAGGGGTCGCAACCAGACGGGATAACACCGGGGAGCTGTTTTTT,CAISGSPGVATRRDNTGELFF
NA,TRBV5-1,TRBJ1-1,many,TGCGCCAGCAGCTGGGGCCAGAACACTGAAGCTTTCTTT,CASSWGQNTEAFF
TRBD1,TRBV20-1,TRBJ1-1,many,TGCAGTGCTAGAGACCGGGACAGCACTGAAGCTTTCTTT,CSARDRDSTEAFF
NA,TRBV12-3/TRBV12-4,TRBJ2-1,many,TGTGCCAGCAGTACCTTGACTCACAATGAGCAGTTCTTC,CASSTLTHNEQFF
NA,TRBV20-1,TRBJ2-7,many,TGCAGTGCTAGCCGGGACACTTCCTACGAGCAGTACTTC,CSASRDTSYEQYF
TRBD1,TRBV5-1,TRBJ2-3,many,TGCGCCAGCAGCTTTGGTGGGGCAGGGGGTGAAGATACGCAGTATTTT,CASSFGGAGGEDTQYF